The rows below give T cell receptor beta chains drawn from one sample of a study of cytomegalovirus exposure and HLA in healthy donors. Only in-frame clones appear in the TCRdb table, and some are missing; sequencing was by immunoSEQ multiplex PCR. This table holds 100,000 to 150,000 clones, approximately 81% found once. The sequencing sample was made of PBMCs. These receptors originate from a male donor in good health and CMV-seronegative. Each CDR3 is given with its conserved first and last residue. D genes are given only for firm matches. Expanded clones get a size class; other rows say once, few or many, or leave the size out.

>TRBV7-3|NA|TRBJ1-1|NA
TGTGCCAGCAGCTCAGGGTTGAACACTGAAGCTTTCTTT
CASSSGLNTEAFF
>TRBV30|NA|TRBJ2-7|TRBD1
TGTGCCTGGAGCGCAAACCCGGACAGGGTGTACTTC
CAWSANPDRVYF
>TRBV6-5|NA|TRBJ2-7|NA
TGTGCCAGCAGTTCCTCACTTGACTACGAGCAGTACTTC
CASSSSLDYEQYF
>TRBV15|NA|TRBJ2-1|TRBD2
TGTGCCACCACTGGGACTAGCGGAGACTCCTACAATGAGCAGTTCTTC
CATTGTSGDSYNEQFF
>TRBV4-3|NA|TRBJ1-2|NA
TGCGCCAGCAGCCAAGGTTATTCGGGGTATGGCTACACCTTC
CASSQGYSGYGYTF
>TRBV5-1|NA|TRBJ1-5|NA
TGCGCCAGCAGCTCCAGGGGCCCTACATCATATAGCAATCAGCCCCAGCATTTT
CASSSRGPTSYSNQPQHF
>TRBV28|NA|TRBJ1-3|TRBD1
TGTGCCAGCAGTTCCCAACAGGGGCGGACTGGAAACACCATATATTTT
CASSSQQGRTGNTIYF
>TRBV21-1|NA|TRBJ2-7|NA
TGTGCCAGCAGCAAAGGAGGGGGACAGGGAATTCATATCTACGAGCAGTACTTC
CASSKGGGQGIHIYEQYF
>TRBV27|NA|TRBJ1-2|TRBD1
TGTGCCAGCAGGGGACAGGGGAGAGCTGGCTATGGCTACACCTTC
CASRGQGRAGYGYTF
>TRBV7-2|once|TRBJ2-1|NA
TGTGCCAGCAGCTCCTACCATGAGCAGTTCTTC
CASSSYHEQFF
>TRBV6-5|NA|TRBJ2-3|NA
TGTGCCAGCAGTTACGGCGATACGCAGTATTTT
CASSYGDTQYF
>TRBV5-5|NA|TRBJ1-5|NA
TGTGCCAGCAGCTTCGGAGAAGACAGTAGGGGACAGCCCCAGCATTTT
CASSFGEDSRGQPQHF
>TRBV30|NA|TRBJ2-1|TRBD2
TGTGCCTGGAGTCTTATAGCGGGAGCTTCCTACAATGAGCAGTTCTTC
CAWSLIAGASYNEQFF
>TRBV4-1|NA|TRBJ1-2|TRBD1
TGCGCCAGCAGCCAAGGCCAACAGGGGAACTATGGCTACACCTTC
CASSQGQQGNYGYTF
>TRBV21-1|NA|TRBJ2-7|NA
TGTGCCAGCAGCGCCCCAGGGATGGACAGGGGGATCTACGAGCAGTACTTC
CASSAPGMDRGIYEQYF
>TRBV28|NA|TRBJ1-2|TRBD1
TGTGCCAGCAGTTTATCGGGGAAAAAAAGGACAGGGGGTGGCTACACCTTC
CASSLSGKKRTGGGYTF
>TRBV9|NA|TRBJ2-7|NA
TGTGCCAGCAGCCAGGGGCTAGCGGACTCCTACGAGCAGTACTTC
CASSQGLADSYEQYF
>TRBV6-5|NA|TRBJ1-2|NA
TGTGCCAGCAGTTACTCAGAGGGAGCGAATGGCTACACCTTC
CASSYSEGANGYTF
>TRBV23-1|once|TRBJ1-5|NA
TGCGCCAGCGTCCTGCCCCAGCATTTT
CASVLPQHF
>TRBV28|NA|TRBJ1-5|NA
TGTGCCAGCAGGCTTGGACAGTCCAGCAATCAGCCCCAGCATTTT
CASRLGQSSNQPQHF
>TRBV6-5|NA|TRBJ2-5|NA
TGTGCCAGCCGCCAAACAGGAAGGGAGACCCAGTACTTC
CASRQTGRETQYF
>TRBV28|NA|TRBJ2-3|TRBD2
TGTGCCAGCAGTTCTACCGCCATTAGCGGGAAAACAGATACGCAGTATTTT
CASSSTAISGKTDTQYF
>TRBV4-3|NA|TRBJ2-3|NA
TGCGCCAGCAGCCAAGCGGGGGTGAGAGAGGTTCCGGATACGCAGTATTTT
CASSQAGVREVPDTQYF
>TRBV10-3|NA|TRBJ1-5|NA
TGTGCCATCAGTGAGTCGGTAGTGATGAGCAATCAGCCCCAGCATTTT
CAISESVVMSNQPQHF
>TRBV7-9|NA|TRBJ2-1|NA
TGTGCCAGCAGCCGCGACACTAGGTGGAATGAGCAGTTCTTC
CASSRDTRWNEQFF
>TRBV7-2|NA|TRBJ2-3|TRBD2
TGTGCCAGCAGCTTACTTGGACTAGCGGTAGCAGATACGCAGTATTTT
CASSLLGLAVADTQYF
>TRBV2|NA|TRBJ2-2|NA
TGTGCCAGCAGTCCTAGCAGGAACACCGGGGAGCTGTTTTTT
CASSPSRNTGELFF
>TRBV6-5|NA|TRBJ2-3|TRBD2
TGTGCCAGCAGTTACTCGGCGGGAGGGCCGGCAGATACGCAGTATTTT
CASSYSAGGPADTQYF
>TRBV30|NA|TRBJ1-4|NA
TGTGCCTGGAGTGTAGAGGGGGTCGGCGAAAAACTGTTTTTT
CAWSVEGVGEKLFF
>TRBV6-4|NA|TRBJ2-5|NA
TGTGCCAGCTTTATCGTGGGGCGTGGAGAGACCCAGTACTTC
CASFIVGRGETQYF
>TRBV5-6|NA|TRBJ1-3|NA
TGTGCCAGCAGCTTGGTTAGGGGTGGAAACACCATATATTTT
CASSLVRGGNTIYF
>TRBV28|NA|TRBJ1-5|TRBD1
TGTGCCAGCAGTTTCTCGACAGGGGGACAGTTGTTTAGCAATCAGCCCCAGCATTTT
CASSFSTGGQLFSNQPQHF
>TRBV7-9|NA|TRBJ1-1|NA
TGTGCCAGCAGCACACAACAGGGTTACACTGAAGCTTTCTTT
CASSTQQGYTEAFF
>TRBV4-1|NA|TRBJ1-4|NA
TGCGCCAGCAGCCAAAGGTCCCAGGCGGGAGTTGAAAAACTGTTTTTT
CASSQRSQAGVEKLFF
>TRBV28|NA|TRBJ1-6|TRBD1
TGTGCCAGCCAGGCCGAGGACAGGGTGTTTGGCTCCTATAATTCACCCCTCCACTTT
CASQAEDRVFGSYNSPLHF
>TRBV19|NA|TRBJ2-5|TRBD1
TGTGCCAGTAGTATAGAGGCCGGGACAGGGATCGAGACCCAGTACTTC
CASSIEAGTGIETQYF
>TRBV7-2|NA|TRBJ1-1|NA
TGTGCCAGCGTGCCGGGCAGGGGGAACACTGAAGCTTTCTTT
CASVPGRGNTEAFF
>TRBV7-2|NA|TRBJ2-3|NA
TGTGCCAGCAGCTTAAACGGGTTAGGTACGCAGTATTTT
CASSLNGLGTQYF
>TRBV6-6|NA|TRBJ2-7|TRBD1
TGTGCCAGCAGTTACGGGACAGGGGGGACCTACGAGCAGTACTTC
CASSYGTGGTYEQYF
>TRBV18|NA|TRBJ2-3|TRBD1
TGTGCCAGCTCACCACCGCGAGGACAGGCAAGTCCGCAGTATTTT
CASSPPRGQASPQYF